This entry features one T cell receptor (beta chain) sequence. The antigen is not known. The protocol was immunoSEQ multiplex PCR, while the TCRdb copy is restricted to in-frame clones and leaves out a portion. The profile shows some 150,000 clones, approximately 88% of them singletons. The sample is drawn from a study of T cell responses to AZD1222 COVID-19 vaccine. Study information: Second-dose intervals near 4 or 12 weeks were combined.

Findings and limits, study-wide: Variant regions that are unmutated are reportedly the target of nearly half of spike-specific TCRs. The study found Spike-specific TCR breadth and depth rose after two AZD1222 doses. Clonal diversity was possibly underestimated, and the donors were mostly white British, with more females.

The receptor's source is an adult in good health. This specimen was peripheral blood, taken on day 0 of AZD1222 vaccination.

The chain's CDR3 is CASSLSWRGSTDTQYF. The CDR3 DNA is TGTGCCAGCAGCTTAAGTTGGCGGGGAAGCACAGATACGCAGTATTTT. The rearrangement uses TRBV7-2 and TRBJ2-3; D might be TRBD2 (6 bases). The CDR3 is 16 amino acids. Germline CDR1 reads SGHTA; CDR2 reads FQGNSA. Trimming pared 2 bases from V and 0 bases from J, leaving 12 bases between.